This T cell receptor (beta chain) originates from a study of cytotoxic CD8 clonotypes in ibrutinib-treated CLL. Study-wide background: Results showed 24 partial and 2 complete responses; following median about 68 months, approximately 14 remained remitted, about 12 advanced. The authors obtained response samples at a median of about 12 months of treatment, range 6 to 36.

Profiling relied on immunoSEQ multiplex PCR, and the TCRdb table lists in-frame clones only, not all of them. The sample yields roughly 330,000 clones, over 60% seen once. The CDR3 totals 12 residues. V was clipped by 8 bases and J by 3 bases, with 7 bases between them. Germline V gives CDR1 MNHNS, CDR2 SASEGT. Whole-study findings and limits: Public clonotypes, found uncommonly, either contracted or stayed stable on treatment.

Notes on this clone: What it recognizes is unknown.

V is TRBV6-1 and J is TRBJ1-4, with D possibly TRBD1 on 5 matching bases. Sequences were derived from PBMCs, sampled after 36 months of ibrutinib treatment. This sequence originates from a human donor with chronic lymphocytic leukemia. CDR3 DNA: TGTGCCAGCCAGGGTCCTAATGAAAAACTGTTTTTT. Translating it yields CASQGPNEKLFF.